These 21 T cell receptor beta chains were sequenced from one sample in a study of control samples from healthy donors and cancer patients. Libraries were prepared by immunoSEQ multiplex PCR; TCRdb keeps only in-frame clonotypes and omits some of them. This table holds around 200,000 clones, about 94% found once. Sequenced: blood. The receptors shown here come from a man aged 45 to 65 in good health.

The chain is built from TRBV6-5 and TRBJ2-7; 7 bases fit TRBD2. Germline CDR1 reads MNHEY; CDR2 reads SVGAGI. The CDR3 runs to 12 residues. Losses at the gene ends were 10 bases for V and 0 bases for J; bases not matched to a gene: 3. The CDR3 nucleotides are TGTGCCACCTCGGGAGGCTCCTACGAGCAGTACTTC. Translation gives CATSGGSYEQYF.

This chain connects TRBV21-1 to TRBJ2-7; the D call in the table, TRBD2, was not verified against the DNA. TRBV21-1 is listed as a pseudogene. CDR3 length equals 14 residues. Written as DNA, the CDR3 is TGTGCCAGCAGCAAAGCGGGGGGGGCCTACGAGCAGTACGTC. The encoded protein is CASSKAGGAYEQYV.

The CDR3 region has the DNA TGCGCCAGCAGCTTGGCCGTGGACAGGGGCAAAAACATTCAGTACTTC. This encodes CASSLAVDRGKNIQYF. The chain has TRBV5-1 and TRBJ2-4; TRBD1 agrees at 9 bases. CDR3 length: 16 amino acids. With 0 bases clipped from V and 3 bases from J, the junction kept 4 bases outside the gene matches. CDR1 is SGHRS, CDR2 YFSETQ, per germline.

The V and J genes are TRBV28 and TRBJ1-1; no reliable D call. Germline-derived CDR1 and CDR2 are MDHEN and SYDVKM. With 8 bases removed from V and 4 bases from J, the gap between germline ends came to 17 bases. The CDR3 runs to 14 residues. DNA of the CDR3: TGTGCCAGCGCTATGGGAGGGATCGTCACTGAAGCTTTCTTT. This encodes CASAMGGIVTEAFF. Full variable domain (outside the CDR3, taken from reference TRBV28 and TRBJ1-1): DVKVTQSSRYLVKRTGEKVFLECVQDMDHENMFWYRQDPGLGLRLIYFSYDVKMKEKGDIPEGYSVSREKKERFSLILESASTNQTSMYLCASAMGGIVTEAFFGQGTRLTVV.

This clone was counted a single time. The gene calls are TRBV30 and TRBJ1-1; no clear D gene. V lost 1 base and J 2 bases, leaving 8 bases between the germline ends. Germline V gives CDR1 GTSNPN, CDR2 SVGIG (reference sequence). This CDR3 spans 13 amino acids. The CDR3 protein is CAWSANSNTEAFF. In nucleotides, the CDR3 is TGTGCCTGGAGTGCCAACAGCAACACTGAAGCTTTCTTT.

The gene calls are TRBV6-6 and TRBJ2-2; D unclear. The CDR3 consists of 12 residues. Germline assignment: CDR1 MNHNY and CDR2 SVGAGI (reference sequence). Trimming removed 7 bases at V and 6 bases at J, with 9 bases between. The CDR3 DNA reads TGTGCCAGCAAGAGGTTGGCCGGGGAGCTGTTTTTT. Protein sequence: CASKRLAGELFF.

The J gene is TRBJ1-1, the V gene TRBV7-9; D may be TRBD1 (5 bases). The CDR3 is 14 residues long. Between the trimmed V and J ends, which lost 1 base and 6 bases, there was a span of 12 bases. Germline V lookup: CDR1 SEHNR, CDR2 FQNEAQ (reference sequence). The CDR3 region is CASSLGVSGAEAFF. CDR3 nucleotide sequence: TGTGCCAGCAGCTTAGGAGTCTCGGGGGCTGAAGCTTTCTTT.

The rearrangement links TRBV3-1 (or the pseudogene TRBV3-2) to TRBJ1-1; possible D gene TRBD1, 5 bases. Trimming pared 5 bases from V and 1 base from J, leaving 14 bases between. The CDR3 has 15 residues. CDR1 and CDR2 from the germline V gene are LGHDT and YNNKEL (reference sequence). CDR3 coding DNA: TGTGCCAGCAGCGTAACGGGGCTTGGGAACACTGAAGCTTTCTTT. This gives the protein CASSVTGLGNTEAFF.

The chain is built from TRBV7-3 and TRBJ2-1, with a possible D match to TRBD1 (5 bases). The ends were cut back, 2 bases at V and 0 bases at J, with 11 bases in the middle. Germline CDR1 and CDR2: SGHTA and FQGTGA. The CDR3 runs 16 residues. The CDR3 loop is CASSLSGASSYNEQFF. The CDR3, as DNA: TGTGCCAGCAGCTTATCTGGGGCTAGCTCCTACAATGAGCAGTTCTTC.

This chain links TRBV12-2 with TRBJ1-5. TRBV12-2 is a recognized pseudogene. The CDR3 loop spans 14 amino acids. The CDR3 DNA reads as TGTGCAAGTCGCTTTCGGGGGGGCGATCAGCCCCAGCATTTT. Translated, it gives CASRFRGGDQPQHF.

This clone occurred once. The CDR3, as DNA: TGTGCCAGCAGCCCGGCGCAGGGGCGTGATAACTATGGCTACACCTTC. This codes for CASSPAQGRDNYGYTF. V gene TRBV27 combines with J gene TRBJ1-2, with D perhaps TRBD1 (6 bases). Trimming left V 6 bases short and J 1 base short, with 18 bases between. This CDR3 spans 16 amino acids. Germline assignment: CDR1 MNHEY and CDR2 SMNVEV (reference sequence).

Here the CDR3 DNA reads TGTGCCAGCTCACCAGTAGAGACCCAGTACTTC. As protein: CASSPVETQYF. This rearrangement joins TRBV18 to TRBJ2-5; D not resolved. With 2 bases removed from V and 4 bases from J, the gap between germline ends came to 2 bases. CDR3 length equals 11 residues. Germline assignment: CDR1 KGHSH and CDR2 LQKENI.

The chain employs TRBV28 and TRBJ1-2; no clear D. The germline CDR1 and CDR2 sequences are MDHEN and SYDVKM. V shed 10 bases and J shed 6 bases, with 15 bases lying between them. The CDR3 has 12 residues. CDR3 bases: TGTGCCACTTATAGGGCGGTGGATGGCTACACCTTC. This encodes CATYRAVDGYTF.

The chain employs TRBV28 and TRBJ2-2; D gene uncertain. The V gene's germline CDR1 is MDHEN and CDR2 SYDVKM. The CDR3 length is 16 residues. The ends were cut back, 10 bases at V and 0 bases at J, with 18 bases in the middle. DNA for the CDR3: TGTGCCACCTACCTTCCTCGGCAGACGAACACCGGGGAGCTGTTTTTT. It specifies CATYLPRQTNTGELFF. Combining the CDR3 with reference TRBV28 and TRBJ2-2 gives the whole variable domain DVKVTQSSRYLVKRTGEKVFLECVQDMDHENMFWYRQDPGLGLRLIYFSYDVKMKEKGDIPEGYSVSREKKERFSLILESASTNQTSMYLCATYLPRQTNTGELFFGEGSRLTVL.

This clone was detected only once. The rearrangement uses TRBV7-9 and TRBJ1-1; D is ambiguous. In germline, CDR1 is SEHNR, CDR2 FQNEAQ (reference sequence). CDR3 length equals 13 residues. Trimming stripped 7 bases from V and 1 base from J, with 10 bases between. CDR3 region: CASTTSGNTEAFF. For the CDR3, the DNA is TGTGCCAGCACTACGTCAGGGAACACTGAAGCTTTCTTT. Supplemented by reference TRBV7-9 and TRBJ1-1, the full variable domain reads DTGVSQNPRHKITKRGQNVTFRCDPISEHNRLYWYRQTLGQGPEFLTYFQNEAQLEKSRLLSDRFSAERPKGSFSTLEIQRTEQGDSAMYLCASTTSGNTEAFFGQGTRLTVV.

This clone was counted once. The chain recombines TRBV18 with TRBJ1-5; D is perhaps TRBD1 (5 bases). CDR3 length: 15 residues. CDR1 and CDR2 from the germline V gene are KGHSH and LQKENI. V was clipped by 6 bases and J by 0 bases, with 12 bases between them. CDR3 protein: CASSMTAYSNQPQHF. CDR3 nucleotides: TGTGCCAGCTCGATGACAGCCTATAGCAATCAGCCCCAGCATTTT.

The chain links TRBV5-4 to TRBJ2-5; tentatively, D is TRBD1 (6 bases). This CDR3 is 14 amino acids long. Germline V gene lookup returns CDR1 SGHNT and CDR2 YYREEE (reference sequence). V was pared by 1 base and J by 2 bases, with 9 bases between. The CDR3 reads CASSLRTDQETQYF. CDR3 in DNA: TGTGCCAGCAGCTTGAGGACAGATCAAGAGACCCAGTACTTC.

The CDR3 region is CASSENRGVGYTF. The CDR3 DNA follows: TGTGCCAGCAGTGAGAACAGGGGGGTCGGCTACACCTTC. The rearrangement joins TRBV2 to TRBJ1-2; 8 nucleotides line up with TRBD1. Germline V gene data show CDR1 as SNHLY and CDR2 as FYNNEI. V lost 3 bases, J lost 8 bases, and 5 bases stayed unmatched. The CDR3 spans 13 residues.

This chain joins TRBV5-1 and TRBJ1-2, with D maybe TRBD1 (6 bases). The germline CDR1 and CDR2 sequences are SGHRS and YFSETQ. The V end lost 8 bases, the J end lost 6 bases, and 17 bases lay between the germline ends. This CDR3 contains 13 residues. The CDR3 is CASNHGGPDGYTF. The DNA for the CDR3 is TGCGCCAGTAATCACGGGGGGCCGGATGGCTACACCTTC.

This chain joins TRBV6-2 or TRBV6-3 and TRBJ2-5; D possibly corresponds to TRBD2 (7 bases). Germline CDR1 and CDR2: MNHEY and SVGEGT. V dropped 2 bases and J dropped 5 bases, with 12 bases sitting between them. This CDR3 is 14 amino acids long. This chain's CDR3 is CASSYLQGGETQYF. For the CDR3, the DNA is TGTGCCAGCAGTTACCTACAGGGAGGGGAGACCCAGTACTTC.

This clone was recorded only once. V gene TRBV7-2 combines with J gene TRBJ1-4; 7 bases line up with TRBD1. J was trimmed by 6 bases and V by 5 bases; bases with no gene match: 6. Germline-derived CDR1 and CDR2 are SGHTA and FQGNSA. The CDR3 contains 14 residues. CDR3 DNA: TGTGCCAGCAGCCGCGGGACAGCACATGAAAAACTGTTTTTT. Protein product: CASSRGTAHEKLFF.